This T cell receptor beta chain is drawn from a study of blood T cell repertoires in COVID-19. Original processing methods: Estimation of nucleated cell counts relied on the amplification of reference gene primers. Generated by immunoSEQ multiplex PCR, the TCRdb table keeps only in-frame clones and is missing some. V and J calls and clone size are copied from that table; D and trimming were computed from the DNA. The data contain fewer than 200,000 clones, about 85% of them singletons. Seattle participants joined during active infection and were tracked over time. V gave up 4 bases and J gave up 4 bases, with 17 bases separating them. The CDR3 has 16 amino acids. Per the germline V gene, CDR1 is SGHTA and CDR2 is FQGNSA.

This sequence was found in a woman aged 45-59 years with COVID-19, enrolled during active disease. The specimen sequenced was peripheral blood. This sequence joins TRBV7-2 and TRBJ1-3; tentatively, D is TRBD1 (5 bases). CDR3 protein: CASSSNLGGSGNTIYF. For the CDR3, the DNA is TGTGCCAGCAGCTCGAACCTCGGGGGTTCCGGAAACACCATATATTTT.